Each of the 24 T cell receptor beta chains below was sequenced from the same sample in a study of blood T cell repertoires in COVID-19. Libraries were prepared by immunoSEQ multiplex PCR; TCRdb keeps only in-frame clonotypes and omits some of them. Of about 190,000 clones in the sample, around nine tenths were seen once. Sample: peripheral blood. The source of these receptors is a woman in her 70s with COVID-19, enrolled during active disease.

This rearrangement joins TRBV11-3 to TRBJ2-5; the match to TRBD1 covers 7 bases. The CDR3 is made up of 14 amino acids. Germline loops: CDR1 SGHNT, CDR2 YENEEA. J was trimmed by 2 bases and V by 1 base; bases with no gene match: 1. Here the CDR3 reads CASSLGGQQETQYF. CDR3 in DNA: TGTGCCAGCAGCTTAGGGGGACAGCAAGAGACCCAGTACTTC.

The DNA of the CDR3 is TGTGCCAGCTCACCAGAGGAAGGGAACACTGAAGCTTTCTTT. Residues: CASSPEEGNTEAFF. This chain connects TRBV18 to TRBJ1-1, with D hard to call. CDR1 and CDR2 (germline): KGHSH, LQKENI. V was trimmed by 2 bases and J by 1 base, leaving 8 bases between them. The CDR3 length is 14 residues. Looking up the rest from reference TRBV18 and TRBJ1-1 gives the full variable domain: NAGVMQNPRHLVRRRGQEARLRCSPMKGHSHVYWYRQLPEEGLKFMVYLQKENIIDESGMPKERFSAEFPKEGPSILRIQQVVRGDSAAYFCASSPEEGNTEAFFGQGTRLTVV.

The CDR3 loop is CASSFQGYTYEQYF. The CDR3 region has the DNA TGTGCCAGCAGTTTTCAGGGGTATACCTACGAGCAGTACTTC. This chain connects TRBV28 to TRBJ2-7; weak D call: TRBD1 (6 bases). Per the germline V gene, CDR1 is MDHEN and CDR2 is SYDVKM. Trimming left V 3 bases short and J 2 bases short, with 11 bases between. The CDR3 has 14 amino acids.

The chain links TRBV27 to TRBJ2-7; TRBD1 might be the D (5 bases). The germline CDR1 and CDR2 sequences are MNHEY and SMNVEV (reference sequence). The length of the CDR3 is 13 residues. V gave up 3 bases and J gave up 2 bases, with 8 bases separating them. Here the CDR3 reads CASSLTDTYEQYF. The CDR3 nucleotides are TGTGCCAGCAGTTTGACAGATACCTACGAGCAGTACTTC.

V usage is TRBV7-9 and J usage is TRBJ1-6, with TRBD1 identical over 9 bases. Germline-derived CDR1 and CDR2 are SEHNR and FQNEAQ (reference sequence). With 8 bases clipped from V and 8 bases from J, the junction kept 4 bases outside the gene matches. The CDR3 spans 13 residues. This chain's CDR3 is CASRDRDYSPLHF. In DNA, the CDR3 is TGTGCCAGCCGGGACAGGGATTATTCACCCCTCCACTTT.

The chain is built from TRBV5-1 and TRBJ1-6; 9 bases agree with TRBD1. CDR3 size: 14 residues. With V trimmed by 4 bases and J by 9 bases, 5 bases remained unmatched. The V gene's germline CDR1 is SGHRS and CDR2 YFSETQ. The CDR3 DNA is TGCGCCAGCAGCGACAGGGGGTTTAGTTCACCCCTCCACTTT. It translates to CASSDRGFSSPLHF. The whole variable domain, remainder taken from reference TRBV5-1 and TRBJ1-6, is KAGVTQTPRYLIKTRGQQVTLSCSPISGHRSVSWYQQTPGQGLQFLFEYFSETQRNKGNFPGRFSGRQFSNSRSEMNVSTLELGDSALYLCASSDRGFSSPLHFGNGTRLTVT.

The chain combines TRBV9 with TRBJ2-2, with D possibly being TRBD1 (6 bases). Germline V gives CDR1 SGDLS, CDR2 YYNGEE. V lost 0 bases, J lost 2 bases, and 11 bases lay in between. This CDR3 contains 16 residues. This chain's CDR3 is CASSVEGDVNTGELFF. The DNA for the CDR3 is TGTGCCAGCAGCGTAGAGGGGGACGTTAACACCGGGGAGCTGTTTTTT. The full variable domain, completed using reference TRBV9 and TRBJ2-2, is DSGVTQTPKHLITATGQRVTLRCSPRSGDLSVYWYQQSLDQGLQFLIQYYNGEERAKGNILERFSAQQFPDLHSELNLSSLELGDSALYFCASSVEGDVNTGELFFGEGSRLTVL.

The DNA of the CDR3 is TGTGCCAGTAGTAGCGCCTCATTGAACACTGAAGCTTTCTTT. Translation gives CASSSASLNTEAFF. The chain is built from TRBV19 and TRBJ1-1; D remains unclear. This CDR3 comprises 14 residues. Trimming removed 4 bases at V and 0 bases at J, with 9 bases between. The V gene's germline CDR1 is LNHDA and CDR2 SQIVND (reference sequence).

The rearrangement uses TRBV6-5 and TRBJ2-7; TRBD1 matches 10 bases. Per germline, CDR1 MNHEY and CDR2 SVGAGI. The CDR3 contains 14 residues. With 6 bases clipped from V and 4 bases from J, the junction kept 6 bases outside the gene matches. DNA of the CDR3: TGTGCCAGCAGCTTGACAGGGGGCGGGTACGAGCAGTACTTC. Its protein product is CASSLTGGGYEQYF.

The V call is TRBV5-1, the J call TRBJ2-7, with 8 bases that match TRBD2. Germline loops: CDR1 SGHRS, CDR2 YFSETQ. V was clipped by 3 bases and J by 4 bases; unmatched bases: 9. The CDR3 totals 15 residues. CDR3 bases: TGCGCCAGCAGCTCGGGAGGGACGGAAACTTACGAGCAGTACTTC. This translates into CASSSGGTETYEQYF.

Here the CDR3 DNA reads TGCGCCAGCAGACCAGCGGGAGCTTCCTACAATGAGCAGTTCTTC. Its translation is CASRPAGASYNEQFF. V usage is TRBV5-1 and J usage is TRBJ2-1; 8 nucleotides agree with TRBD2. This CDR3 has 15 amino acids. CDR1 SGHRS and CDR2 YFSETQ come from the germline V gene. Trimming removed 5 bases from V and 1 base from J; junction bases left unmatched: 5.

This rearrangement joins TRBV24-1 to TRBJ2-1, with D unresolved. This CDR3 has 15 amino acids. V was shortened by 6 bases and J by 3 bases, with 14 bases between the two germline ends. CDR1 and CDR2 (germline): KGHDR, SFDVKD. The CDR3 sequence is CATSSSPDNYNEQFF. The CDR3 bases are TGTGCCACCAGTTCATCTCCAGACAACTACAATGAGCAGTTCTTC.

V is TRBV19 and J is TRBJ1-2, with TRBD1 identical over 7 bases. CDR1 LNHDA and CDR2 SQIVND come from the germline V gene (reference sequence). The CDR3 extends over 18 amino acids. Losses at the gene ends were 6 bases for V and 1 base for J; bases not matched to a gene: 17. As DNA, the CDR3 is TGTGCCAGTAGCATAACACTCCCAAGGGACAGAAGTAACTATGGCTACACCTTC. Amino acids: CASSITLPRDRSNYGYTF.

CDR3 coding DNA: TGTGCCTGGAGTCCCTTTAGTACCGGGGAGCTGTTTTTT. Residues: CAWSPFSTGELFF. The chain employs TRBV30 and TRBJ2-2; unclear D gene. The CDR3 sequence is 13 residues long. Trimming removed 2 bases at V and 5 bases at J, with 9 bases between. Germline-derived CDR1 and CDR2 are GTSNPN and SVGIG (reference sequence).

The chain has TRBV5-1 and TRBJ2-5; D is uncertain. The germline V and J ends were trimmed by 4 bases and 1 base, with 11 bases remaining between them. Germline loops: CDR1 SGHRS, CDR2 YFSETQ. CDR3 size: 14 residues. The CDR3: CASSRDNLQETQYF. The CDR3 DNA reads as TGCGCCAGCAGCCGCGACAACCTCCAAGAGACCCAGTACTTC.

A remark on this clone: The same CDR3 is also encoded by other DNA sequences in this sample. The chain combines TRBV25-1 with TRBJ2-3, with D possibly matching TRBD2 (5 bases). Trimming shortened V by 6 bases and J by 5 bases, and 9 bases separated the two germline ends. Germline lookup yields CDR1 MGHDK and CDR2 SYGVNS. This CDR3 has 12 amino acids. CDR3 DNA: TGTGCCAGCAGCCTTGCGGGAGATACGCAGTATTTT. Translation: CASSLAGDTQYF.

The gene calls are TRBV12-3 or TRBV12-4 and TRBJ2-2; D is unclear. V gave up 7 bases and J gave up 4 bases, with 7 bases separating them. The CDR3 covers 12 residues. The CDR3 spells CASTRGTGELFF. The CDR3 DNA reads as TGTGCCAGCACGCGCGGCACCGGGGAGCTGTTTTTT.

This chain joins TRBV9 and TRBJ2-1; 10 nucleotides agree with TRBD1. The CDR3 length is 17 residues. The V segment lost 0 bases and the J segment 9 bases; nucleotides outside the gene matches: 12. Germline assignment: CDR1 SGDLS and CDR2 YYNGEE. The CDR3: CASSVAPAGTGAGEQFF. CDR3 in DNA: TGTGCCAGCAGCGTAGCCCCGGCGGGGACAGGGGCCGGTGAGCAGTTCTTC.

For this clone: The sample has other DNA sequences that encode this CDR3 too. The chain links TRBV30 to TRBJ1-5, with unresolved D. V was clipped by 0 bases and J by 4 bases, with 7 bases between them. Germline lookup yields CDR1 GTSNPN and CDR2 SVGIG (reference sequence). The CDR3 is 13 residues long. The CDR3 nucleotides read TGTGCCTGGAGTGTACGCGGGAATCAGCCCCAGCATTTT. Translated: CAWSVRGNQPQHF.

The V call is TRBV30, the J call TRBJ1-6; 11 positions agree with TRBD1. The CDR3 consists of 15 residues. V was clipped by 2 bases and J by 9 bases; unmatched bases: 6. CDR1 is GTSNPN and CDR2 is SVGIG in the germline V gene (reference sequence). CDR3 residues: CAWSTPGQGVSPLHF. The CDR3 DNA is TGTGCCTGGAGTACCCCGGGACAGGGGGTTTCACCCCTCCACTTT.

The chain uses TRBV27 and TRBJ2-4, with D possibly being TRBD2 (7 bases). The V and J ends lost 4 bases and 3 bases respectively, with 16 bases between them. The CDR3 length is 16 residues. Germline V gene lookup returns CDR1 MNHEY and CDR2 SMNVEV (reference sequence). The CDR3: CASSSRGGLGKNIQYF. The CDR3 coding sequence is TGTGCCAGCAGTTCGAGGGGGGGCCTAGGCAAAAACATTCAGTACTTC.

This clone was detected only once. The CDR3 DNA reads as TGCGCCAGCAGCCTAGCAGGGGTTATGAAGTACTTC. It yields the protein CASSLAGVMKYF. J is TRBJ2-7 and V is TRBV4-1; D perhaps matches TRBD1 (6 bases). Germline V gene data show CDR1 as MGHRA and CDR2 as YSYEKL. The V and J ends lost 4 bases and 11 bases respectively, with 15 bases between them. This CDR3 region has 12 residues.

The genes are TRBV2 and TRBJ2-5, with no clear D. This CDR3 region has 14 residues. Germline V gene lookup returns CDR1 SNHLY and CDR2 FYNNEI. V shed 4 bases and J shed 5 bases, with 14 bases lying between them. The CDR3 region is CASSVVVVQETQYF. CDR3 DNA sequence: TGTGCCAGCAGTGTAGTAGTTGTACAGGAGACCCAGTACTTC.

The chain has TRBV30 and TRBJ2-7; 8 bases align to TRBD1. Germline lookup yields CDR1 GTSNPN and CDR2 SVGIG (reference sequence). Trimming took 0 bases from V and 1 from J; bases not matched to a gene: 2. The CDR3 contains 14 residues. As DNA, the CDR3 is TGTGCCTGGAGTGTACGGACAGGGTCCTACGAGCAGTACTTC. It is translated as CAWSVRTGSYEQYF.